This T cell receptor beta chain emerged from a study of blood T cell repertoires in COVID-19. As processed by the authors: Reference gene primer amplification yielded estimated nucleated cell counts. Profiling relied on immunoSEQ multiplex PCR, and the TCRdb table lists in-frame clones only, not all of them. From that table come the V and J calls and clone size; the DNA was used to work out D and trimming. The sample lists approximately 64,000 clones, 88% occurring once. The CDR3 totals 14 residues. The V end was cut by 6 bases, the J end by 1 base, with 10 bases between. The germline V gene has CDR1 PRHDT and CDR2 FYEKMQ (reference sequence). Participants were aged about 18 to 90 years, lived in 20 to 30 US areas, and enrolled virtually.

Sequenced input: PBMCs or T cells enriched from blood (not recorded which). The genes are TRBV13 and TRBJ2-4, with D unresolved. This sequence was found in a middle-aged woman who had recovered from COVID-19. CDR3 sequence (DNA): TGTGCCAGCAGACTGTCCTTTGCCAAAAACATTCAGTACTTC. Protein sequence: CASRLSFAKNIQYF.